This T cell receptor beta chain was captured by sequencing in a study of CXCR3-negative and CXCR3-positive naive CD8 T cells. On the study more broadly: There were 120 million to 150 million TRB reads altogether, and each library had about 1.5 +/- 0.3 million of them. Study-level results: It was found that naive subsets had comparable surface CD5, and TCR strength was inferred from TRB CDR3 properties. More hydrophobic TRB CDR3s occurred in CXCR3-positive than in CXCR3-negative naive cells.

It was by 5' RACE with UMI labels that the TRB cDNA libraries were prepared. TCRdb re-called the 5' RACE reads and shows each CDR3 protein once, DNA omitted. The sample includes 60,000 to 70,000 distinct CDR3 sequences. The CDR3 spans 11 residues. Germline CDR1 and CDR2: SQVTM and ANQGSEA. Turning to this clonotype: Antigen specificity is unknown.

The sequence came from a human donor in good health. Some clones in this sample may be carry-over from other donors' samples. The sequenced material came from naive CXCR3+ CD8+ T cells from blood. Subset described: CD45RO-CCR7+CD27+CD95- naive CD8+ T cells expressing CXCR3 (TNR3+). V and J are TRBV29-1 and TRBJ1-2. The CDR3 reads CSVDAEYGYTF.